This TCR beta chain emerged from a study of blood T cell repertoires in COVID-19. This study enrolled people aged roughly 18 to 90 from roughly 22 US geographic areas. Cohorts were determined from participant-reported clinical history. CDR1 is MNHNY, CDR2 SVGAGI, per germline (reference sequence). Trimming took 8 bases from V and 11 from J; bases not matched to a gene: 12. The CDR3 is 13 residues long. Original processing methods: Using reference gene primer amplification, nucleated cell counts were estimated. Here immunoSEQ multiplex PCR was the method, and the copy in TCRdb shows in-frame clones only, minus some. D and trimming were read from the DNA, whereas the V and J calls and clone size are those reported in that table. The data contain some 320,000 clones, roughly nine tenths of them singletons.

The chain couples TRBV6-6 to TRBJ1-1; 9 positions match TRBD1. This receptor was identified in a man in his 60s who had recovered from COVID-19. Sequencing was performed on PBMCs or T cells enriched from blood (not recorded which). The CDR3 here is CASLNPGQGVAFF. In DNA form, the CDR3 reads TGTGCCAGCCTAAATCCGGGACAGGGTGTGGCTTTCTTT.